Listed here are 20 T cell receptor beta chains from one sample, sequenced in a study of shared clonotypes between healthy human individuals. Profiled with immunoSEQ multiplex PCR; TCRdb holds only in-frame clones, not every one. The sample has 1.6 million or so clones; around 97% are singletons. Sequencing was carried out using naive CD4+ T cells sorted from blood. Indicated subset: CD45RA+ positively selected. The source of these receptors is a man aged 25 to 45 in good health.

V and J are TRBV6-1 and TRBJ2-2, with 10 bases identical to TRBD2. Germline trimming cut 1 base from V and 7 bases from J; bases unmatched to any gene: 12. Germline V gene sequence: CDR1 MNHNS, CDR2 SASEGT. CDR3 length: 18 residues. CDR3 in amino acids: CASSEGPPSGSIGGELFF. CDR3 DNA: TGTGCCAGCAGTGAAGGCCCCCCTAGCGGGAGTATAGGCGGGGAGCTGTTTTTT.

This clone showed up just once. The genes are TRBV11-3 and TRBJ2-3; 8 positions agree with TRBD1. The germline V gene has CDR1 SGHNT and CDR2 YENEEA. The ends lost 1 base at V and 6 bases at J; junction bases unmatched: 3. CDR3 length: 14 amino acids. The CDR3 spells CASSLGQGADTQYF. Written as DNA, the CDR3 is TGTGCCAGCAGCTTAGGGCAGGGGGCCGATACGCAGTATTTT.

The chain joins TRBV14 to TRBJ2-7; either TRBD1 or TRBD2 may fit D (6 bases each). This CDR3 comprises 13 residues. Trimming pared 8 bases from V and 5 bases from J, leaving 16 bases between. In germline, CDR1 is SGHDN, CDR2 FVKESK. DNA of the CDR3: TGTGCCAGCTCCTGGGACTGGGACAACGAGCAGTACTTC. Protein sequence: CASSWDWDNEQYF.

The chain joins TRBV5-1 to TRBJ2-7; the match to TRBD1 covers 8 bases. V lost 2 bases, J lost 2 bases, and 3 bases stayed unmatched. The CDR3 consists of 14 residues. Germline V gives CDR1 SGHRS, CDR2 YFSETQ. Here the CDR3 reads CASSFVTGAYEQYF. The CDR3 bases are TGCGCCAGCAGCTTTGTGACAGGGGCCTACGAGCAGTACTTC.

The chain carries TRBV7-2 and TRBJ2-3, with a possible D match to TRBD2 (5 bases). With 5 bases removed from V and 2 bases from J, the gap between germline ends came to 14 bases. The CDR3 has 15 amino acids. Germline-derived CDR1 and CDR2 are SGHTA and FQGNSA. DNA of the CDR3: TGTGCCAGCAGCGCAGGAGGTACCCACACAGATACGCAGTATTTT. Translating it yields CASSAGGTHTDTQYF. Together with reference TRBV7-2 and TRBJ2-3, the CDR3 gives the full variable domain: GAGVSQSPSNKVTEKGKDVELRCDPISGHTALYWYRQSLGQGLEFLIYFQGNSAPDKSGLPSDRFSAERTGGSVSTLTIQRTQQEDSAVYLCASSAGGTHTDTQYFGPGTRLTVL.

J is TRBJ2-7 and V is TRBV28; no firm D call. CDR1 MDHEN and CDR2 SYDVKM come from the germline V gene. The CDR3 loop spans 14 amino acids. Trimming pared 2 bases from V and 2 bases from J, leaving 10 bases between. DNA for the CDR3: TGTGCCAGCAGTTTAGCAGGAATGGCCTACGAGCAGTACTTC. Amino acids: CASSLAGMAYEQYF.

This rearrangement joins TRBV19 to TRBJ1-5; TRBD1 might be the D (5 bases). Trimming stripped 5 bases from V and 6 bases from J, with 14 bases between. Germline CDR1 LNHDA, CDR2 SQIVND (reference sequence). This CDR3 is built from 14 residues. In nucleotides, the CDR3 is TGTGCCAGTAGTCCCCATCCGGGGGGTCAGCCCCAGCATTTT. Translating it yields CASSPHPGGQPQHF.

This clone was observed once. The chain links TRBV4-1 to TRBJ1-1; 8 bases line up with TRBD1. Losses at the gene ends were 1 base for V and 5 bases for J; bases not matched to a gene: 6. From germline, CDR1 is MGHRA and CDR2 YSYEKL. The CDR3 is 15 residues long. For the CDR3, the DNA is TGCGCCAGCAGCCAAGCAGGCAGGGGGCGAACTGAAGCTTTCTTT. Amino acids: CASSQAGRGRTEAFF.

The chain couples TRBV7-6 to TRBJ2-7; TRBD2 matches at 16 bases. Germline V gene data show CDR1 as SGHVS and CDR2 as FNYEAQ. J gave up 0 bases and V 1 base, and 3 bases lay outside the gene matches. This CDR3 has 18 amino acids. The CDR3 protein is CASSLVGTSGRASYEQYF. The DNA of the CDR3 is TGTGCCAGCAGCTTAGTCGGGACTAGCGGGAGGGCCTCCTACGAGCAGTACTTC.

The chain joins TRBV15 to TRBJ1-5, with D unclear. Trimming left V 1 base short and J 4 bases short, with 11 bases between. Germline lookup yields CDR1 LNHNV and CDR2 YYDKDF (reference sequence). The length of the CDR3 is 15 residues. This CDR3 is CATSRVGSPNQPQHF. The CDR3 region has the DNA TGTGCCACCAGCAGAGTCGGGAGCCCTAATCAGCCCCAGCATTTT.

The CDR3 protein is CASSQDYYRDQPQHF. The CDR3 nucleotides are TGCGCCAGCAGCCAAGATTATTACAGGGATCAGCCCCAGCATTTT. J is TRBJ1-5 and V is TRBV4-3; D may be TRBD1 (6 bases). Per the germline V gene, CDR1 is LGHNA and CDR2 is YSLEER. This CDR3 region has 15 residues. V shed 0 bases and J shed 5 bases, with 11 bases lying between them.

V and J are TRBV27 and TRBJ1-2; 8 bases map to TRBD1. V lost 5 bases, J lost 6 bases, and 11 bases stayed unmatched. Germline assignment: CDR1 MNHEY and CDR2 SMNVEV (reference sequence). The CDR3 is made up of 15 amino acids. The CDR3 region is CASSPSPGGADGYTF. The CDR3 nucleotides read TGTGCCAGCAGTCCCTCCCCAGGGGGCGCGGATGGCTACACCTTC.

This chain uses TRBV7-8 with TRBJ2-5, with D possibly being TRBD1 (6 bases). With 1 base removed from V and 4 bases from J, the gap between germline ends came to 13 bases. The CDR3 consists of 15 residues. Germline assignment: CDR1 SGHVS and CDR2 FQNEAQ. Here the CDR3 DNA reads TGTGCCAGCAGCTTAGTATGGAGAGGGGGAGAGACCCAGTACTTC. Translated: CASSLVWRGGETQYF.

The rearrangement uses TRBV11-2 and TRBJ1-2; 7 bases agree with TRBD1. Trimming took 5 bases from V and 2 from J; bases not matched to a gene: 2. This CDR3 contains 13 residues. Germline loops: CDR1 SGHAT, CDR2 FQNNGV. CDR3 loop: CASSRQGNYGYTF. CDR3 sequence (DNA): TGTGCCAGCAGCCGACAGGGCAACTATGGCTACACCTTC. Filled out from reference TRBV11-2 and TRBJ1-2, the complete variable domain reads EAGVAQSPRYKIIEKRQSVAFWCNPISGHATLYWYQQILGQGPKLLIQFQNNGVVDDSQLPKDRFSAERLKGVDSTLKIQPAKLEDSAVYLCASSRQGNYGYTFGSGTRLTVV.

The chain joins TRBV14 to TRBJ1-1; TRBD1 matches at 7 bases. V lost 1 base, J lost 3 bases, and 11 bases stayed unmatched. Germline CDR1 and CDR2: SGHDN and FVKESK. The CDR3 contains 17 residues. CDR3 protein: CASSQVLGQGDDTEAFF. DNA for the CDR3: TGTGCCAGCAGCCAAGTATTAGGGCAGGGGGACGACACTGAAGCTTTCTTT.

This chain links TRBV30 with TRBJ2-5; either TRBD1 or TRBD2 may fit D (5 bases each). The V gene's germline CDR1 is GTSNPN and CDR2 SVGIG (reference sequence). CDR3 size: 16 residues. With 2 bases removed from V and 0 bases from J, the gap between germline ends came to 16 bases. The CDR3 DNA follows: TGTGCCTGGAGTAGGGGAGCTATTAGCTACCAAGAGACCCAGTACTTC. It translates to CAWSRGAISYQETQYF.

The chain couples TRBV7-3 to TRBJ2-1, with D hard to call. The germline gives CDR1 SGHTA, CDR2 FQGTGA. V was trimmed by 4 bases and J by 4 bases, leaving 17 bases between them. CDR3 length equals 16 residues. Here the CDR3 DNA reads TGTGCCAGCAGCTCCGGAAGGGCAGGTACATACAATGAGCAGTTCTTC. Protein: CASSSGRAGTYNEQFF.

The CDR3 DNA reads as TGTGCCAGTAGTCAACTAGCGGCAGGGACAGATACGCAGTATTTT. It translates to CASSQLAAGTDTQYF. The V gene is TRBV19, the J gene TRBJ2-3, with 8 bases that match TRBD2. CDR3 length equals 15 residues. Germline V lookup: CDR1 LNHDA, CDR2 SQIVND (reference sequence). Trimming cost V 5 bases and J 3 bases; bases outside gene matches: 7.

This clone was detected a few times. The chain couples TRBV5-1 to TRBJ2-3; D is possibly TRBD2 (6 bases). This CDR3 is 13 amino acids long. The germline CDR1 and CDR2 sequences are SGHRS and YFSETQ. V lost 4 bases to trimming and J lost 1 base, with 7 bases between them. This chain's CDR3 is CASSGEGTDTQYF. DNA for the CDR3: TGCGCCAGCAGCGGGGAGGGCACAGATACGCAGTATTTT.

J is TRBJ1-5 and V is TRBV19, with D tentatively TRBD1 (5 bases). The CDR3 is 15 residues long. Looked up from germline, CDR1 is LNHDA and CDR2 is SQIVND (reference sequence). V lost 6 bases and J 6 bases, leaving 18 bases between the germline ends. CDR3 bases: TGTGCCAGTAGCCTCCCGGGGGGGTTGGGTCAGCCCCAGCATTTT. Encoded protein: CASSLPGGLGQPQHF.